This T cell receptor beta chain was found in a study of blood T cell repertoires in COVID-19. Study-wide context: COVID-19 samples collected from the United States, Italy and Spain covered acute and convalescent phases. The analysed material was cDNA or gDNA that came from T cells, B-cell-depleted T cells, or PBMCs.

Original processing methods: Estimation of nucleated cell counts was performed using reference gene primer amplification. The protocol was immunoSEQ multiplex PCR, while the TCRdb copy is restricted to in-frame clones and leaves out a portion. That table is the source of V, J and clone size, and D and trimming were worked out from the DNA. This table has about 260,000 clones, 65% to 90% appearing once. The germline V and J ends were trimmed by 6 bases and 7 bases, with 15 bases remaining between them. Germline CDR1 MNHEY, CDR2 SVGEGT. The CDR3 has 13 amino acids. The chain uses TRBV6-2 or TRBV6-3 and TRBJ1-1, with D perhaps TRBD1 (6 bases). Sequenced sample: peripheral blood. This TCR came from a man aged 30-40 years with active or convalescent COVID-19. The CDR3 loop is CASSRGGTFEAFF. CDR3 coding DNA: TGTGCCAGCAGCCGGGGGGGGACATTTGAAGCTTTCTTT.